This T cell receptor beta chain appears in the sequencing data of a study of CD8+ T cells in alopecia areata. Study information: Those patients who were treated received oral tofacitinib, which was given at 5 to 10 mg twice daily for moderate-to-severe alopecia areata.

Treatment denoted: oral pan-JAK inhibitor, 5-10 mg twice daily. Broader study findings: Scalp sequencing captures resident alphabeta T cells of normal skin too.

RNA extraction and reverse transcription yielded cDNA as sequencing template. Some clones are missing from TCRdb's copy, which holds only in-frame ones; the method was immunoSEQ multiplex PCR. Among some 180,000 clones listed, about half were seen once. To note about this clone: Its antigen is as yet unknown.

V was clipped by 4 bases and J by 4 bases; unmatched bases: 5. This CDR3 is 14 amino acids long. From germline, CDR1 is SGHDT and CDR2 YYEEEE. This chain links TRBV5-6 with TRBJ1-5; TRBD1 aligns across 7 bases. The sample consisted of CD8+ T cells sorted from blood, taken at approximately week 51, from a patient treated with tofacitinib. The TCR comes from a human donor with alopecia areata. The CDR3 coding sequence is TGTGCCAGCAGCGTCCGGGACAGTAATCAGCCCCAGCATTTT. Translation: CASSVRDSNQPQHF. The variable domain in full, with the rest retrieved from reference TRBV5-6 and TRBJ1-5, is DAGVTQSPTHLIKTRGQQVTLRCSPKSGHDTVSWYQQALGQGPQFIFQYYEEEERQRGNFPDRFSGHQFPNYSSELNVNALLLGDSALYLCASSVRDSNQPQHFGDGTRLSIL.